The clone carrying this TCR beta chain has just a few counts. No antigen is known for it. This sample stems from a study of CD8+ T cells in alopecia areata. On the study more broadly: Patients in the treated group were given tofacitinib by mouth, 5 to 10 mg twice a day.

The study's findings and limits: Clonality exceeded that of normal scalp in lesional scalp, most notably in alopecia totalis/universalis. Sequences from scalp samples also cover resident alphabeta T cells of normal skin.

After removal of 2 bases from V and 8 bases from J, the junction contained 13 bases not matched to a gene. Germline assignment: CDR1 LGHNA and CDR2 YSLEER. The CDR3 is made up of 17 amino acids. Sequencing relied on a cDNA template that was reverse transcribed from extracted RNA. TCRdb's table, derived via immunoSEQ multiplex PCR, lists solely in-frame clones and lacks some. The data show 150,000 to 190,000 clones, 50% to 65% seen once. This TCR was sampled from a human donor with alopecia areata. The V call is TRBV4-3, the J call TRBJ1-4, with TRBD1 matching 8 bases. The sequences come from CD8+ T cells sorted from blood, collected at week 0. CDR3 residues: CASSQIHQGARKEKLFF. The CDR3 coding sequence is TGCGCCAGCAGCCAAATACACCAGGGGGCGCGTAAGGAAAAACTGTTTTTT.